The 5 T cell receptor beta chains below were found in one sample sequenced in a study of T cells after yellow fever vaccination. Using its own MiXCR run on the 5' RACE reads, TCRdb lists one record per CDR3 protein. The sample includes about 150,000 distinct CDR3 sequences, about 6.9% of them seen just once. The specimen was CD4+ T cells sorted from PBMCs, collected 10 days after the yellow fever booster vaccination. These receptor sequences come from a man younger than 45 who received the YFV17D yellow fever vaccine.

Many counts were recorded for this clonotype. This sequence joins TRBV15 and TRBJ2-3, with a tentative D call TRBD2 (6 bases). The CDR3 runs 16 residues. Per the germline V gene, CDR1 is LNHNV and CDR2 is YYDKDF (reference sequence). Trimming stripped 3 bases from V and 2 bases from J, with 15 bases between. CDR3 nucleotides: TGTGCCACCAGCAGCCCGGAGGGCCTGGTCACAGATACGCAGTATTTT. Its protein product is CATSSPEGLVTDTQYF.

This clonotype occurred many times. This chain links TRBV14 with TRBJ2-7; no clear D. Germline assignment: CDR1 SGHDN and CDR2 FVKESK. The CDR3 is 13 amino acids. Trimming stripped 0 bases from V and 7 bases from J, with 10 bases between. Written as DNA, the CDR3 is TGTGCCAGCAGCCAAGATAGGTATGCGGAGCAGTACTTC. Amino acid sequence: CASSQDRYAEQYF.

In its sample, this clonotype was seen many times. For the CDR3, the DNA is TGTGCCAGCGGGGCCCCACGGCATGAGCAGTTCTTC. Translated: CASGAPRHEQFF. The gene calls are TRBV12-3 or TRBV12-4 and TRBJ2-1, with D possibly matching TRBD1 (5 bases). Trimming shortened V by 8 bases and J by 8 bases, and 13 bases separated the two germline ends. The CDR3 is 12 amino acids.

At least ten counts were recorded for this clonotype. Written as DNA, the CDR3 is TGTGCCAGCAGTTACTCGGGTGGGAGAAGTAATGAGCAGTTCTTC. Amino acid sequence: CASSYSGGRSNEQFF. The chain is built from TRBV6-5 and TRBJ2-1, with D perhaps TRBD2 (5 bases). The CDR3 length is 15 residues. V was pared by 0 bases and J by 7 bases, with 13 bases between. CDR1 MNHEY and CDR2 SVGAGI come from the germline V gene.

The chain carries TRBV4-2 and TRBJ2-2; 14 bases agree with TRBD2. The CDR3 loop spans 19 amino acids. V gave up 5 bases and J gave up 1 base; unmatched junction bases: 9. The germline V gene encodes CDR1 LGHNA and CDR2 YNFKEQ. The CDR3 region is CASSGWTSGRPLNTGELFF. The CDR3 nucleotides are TGTGCCAGCAGCGGTTGGACTAGCGGGAGGCCCTTGAACACCGGGGAGCTGTTTTTT.